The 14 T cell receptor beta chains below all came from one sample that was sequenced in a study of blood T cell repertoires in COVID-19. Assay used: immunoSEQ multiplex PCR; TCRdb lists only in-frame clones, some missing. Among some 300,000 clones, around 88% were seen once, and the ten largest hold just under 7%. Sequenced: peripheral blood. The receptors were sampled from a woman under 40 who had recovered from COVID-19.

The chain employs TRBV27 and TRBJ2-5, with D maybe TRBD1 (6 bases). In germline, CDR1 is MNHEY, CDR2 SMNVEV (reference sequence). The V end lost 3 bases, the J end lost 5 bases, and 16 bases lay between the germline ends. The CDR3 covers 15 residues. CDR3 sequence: CASSFSQGSGETQYF. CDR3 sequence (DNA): TGTGCCAGCAGTTTCTCCCAGGGGTCCGGGGAGACCCAGTACTTC.

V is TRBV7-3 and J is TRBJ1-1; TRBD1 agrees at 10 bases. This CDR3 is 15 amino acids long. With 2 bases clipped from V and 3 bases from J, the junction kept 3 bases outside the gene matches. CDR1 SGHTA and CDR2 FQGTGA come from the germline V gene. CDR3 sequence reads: CASSLSGQGYTEAFF. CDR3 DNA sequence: TGTGCCAGCAGCTTATCGGGACAGGGGTACACTGAAGCTTTCTTT.

As DNA, the CDR3 is TGTGCCAGCAGCCCGGATCGGGACAGGGTGACTGAAGCTTTCTTT. Encoded protein: CASSPDRDRVTEAFF. The chain couples TRBV9 to TRBJ1-1, with TRBD1 matching 9 bases. The CDR3 is 15 amino acids. CDR1 SGDLS and CDR2 YYNGEE come from the germline V gene. J lost 5 bases, V lost 4 bases, and 9 bases had no gene match.

The CDR3 coding sequence is TGTGCCAGCAGGCAGCGGGACAGGGTGAACGAGCAGTACTTC. Its protein product is CASRQRDRVNEQYF. This rearrangement joins TRBV5-6 to TRBJ2-7; 9 bases are shared with TRBD1. With 5 bases clipped from V and 5 bases from J, the junction kept 8 bases outside the gene matches. There are 14 residues in the CDR3. Per germline, CDR1 SGHDT and CDR2 YYEEEE.

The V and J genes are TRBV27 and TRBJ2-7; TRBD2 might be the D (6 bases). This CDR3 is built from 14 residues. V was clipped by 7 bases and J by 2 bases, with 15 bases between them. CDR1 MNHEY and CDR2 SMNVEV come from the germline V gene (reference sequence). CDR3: CASTSRWGAYEQYF. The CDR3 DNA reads TGTGCCAGCACTTCCCGTTGGGGGGCCTACGAGCAGTACTTC.

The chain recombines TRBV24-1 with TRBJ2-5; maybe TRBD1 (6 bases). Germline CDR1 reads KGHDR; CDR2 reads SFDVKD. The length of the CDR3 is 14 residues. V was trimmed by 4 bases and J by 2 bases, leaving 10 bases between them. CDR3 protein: CATSDTGSQETQYF. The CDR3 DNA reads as TGTGCCACCAGTGACACAGGGTCGCAAGAGACCCAGTACTTC.

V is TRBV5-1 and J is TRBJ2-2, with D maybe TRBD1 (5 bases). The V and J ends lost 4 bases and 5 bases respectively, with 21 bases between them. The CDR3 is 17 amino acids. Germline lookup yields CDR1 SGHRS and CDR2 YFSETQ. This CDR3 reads CASSPRGGQDKTGELFF. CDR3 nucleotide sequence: TGCGCCAGCAGCCCACGAGGTGGGCAGGACAAGACCGGGGAGCTGTTTTTT.

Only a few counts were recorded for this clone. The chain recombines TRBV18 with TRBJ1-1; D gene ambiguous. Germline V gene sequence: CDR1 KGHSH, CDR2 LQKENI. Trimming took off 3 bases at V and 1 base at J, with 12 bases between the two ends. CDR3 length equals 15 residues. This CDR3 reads CASSPSEPANTEAFF. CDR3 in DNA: TGTGCCAGCTCACCCTCGGAGCCGGCGAACACTGAAGCTTTCTTT.

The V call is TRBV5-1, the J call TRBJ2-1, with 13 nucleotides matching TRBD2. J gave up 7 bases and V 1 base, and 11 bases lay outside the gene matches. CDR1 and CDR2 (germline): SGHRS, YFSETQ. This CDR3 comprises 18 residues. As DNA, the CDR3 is TGCGCCAGCAGCTTGTCCCTACGACTAGCGGGGGGCCCGAATGAGCAGTTCTTC. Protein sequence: CASSLSLRLAGGPNEQFF.

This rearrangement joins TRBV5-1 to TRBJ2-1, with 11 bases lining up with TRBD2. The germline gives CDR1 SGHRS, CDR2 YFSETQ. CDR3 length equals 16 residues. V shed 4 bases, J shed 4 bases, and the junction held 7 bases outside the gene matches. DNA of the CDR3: TGCGCCAGCAGCCCAAGACTAGCGGGGAATTACAATGAGCAGTTCTTC. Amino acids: CASSPRLAGNYNEQFF.

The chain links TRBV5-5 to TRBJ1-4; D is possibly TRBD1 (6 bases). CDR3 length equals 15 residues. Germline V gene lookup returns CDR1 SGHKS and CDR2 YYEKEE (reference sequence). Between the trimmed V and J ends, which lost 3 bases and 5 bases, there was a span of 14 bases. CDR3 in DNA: TGTGCCAGCAGCTCCTGGACAGAACTAAATGAAAAACTGTTTTTT. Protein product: CASSSWTELNEKLFF.

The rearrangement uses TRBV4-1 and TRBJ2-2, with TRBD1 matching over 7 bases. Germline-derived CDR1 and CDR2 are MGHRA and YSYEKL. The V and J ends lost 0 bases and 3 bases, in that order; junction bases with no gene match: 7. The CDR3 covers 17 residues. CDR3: CASSQDQETGYTGELFF. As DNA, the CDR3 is TGCGCCAGCAGCCAAGATCAAGAGACAGGGTACACCGGGGAGCTGTTTTTT.

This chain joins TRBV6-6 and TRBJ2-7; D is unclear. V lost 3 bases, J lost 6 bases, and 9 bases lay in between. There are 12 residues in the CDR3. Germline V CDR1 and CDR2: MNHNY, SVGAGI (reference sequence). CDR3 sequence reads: CASSYSGGEQYF. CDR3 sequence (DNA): TGTGCCAGCAGTTATTCGGGTGGCGAGCAGTACTTC.

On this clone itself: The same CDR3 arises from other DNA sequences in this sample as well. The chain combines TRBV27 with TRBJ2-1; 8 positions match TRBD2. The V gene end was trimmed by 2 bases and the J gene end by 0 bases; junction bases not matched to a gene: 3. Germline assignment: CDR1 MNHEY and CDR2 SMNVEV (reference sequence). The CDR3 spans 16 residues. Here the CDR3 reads CASSLGLAGSYNEQFF. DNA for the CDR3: TGTGCCAGCAGTTTAGGACTAGCAGGCTCCTACAATGAGCAGTTCTTC.